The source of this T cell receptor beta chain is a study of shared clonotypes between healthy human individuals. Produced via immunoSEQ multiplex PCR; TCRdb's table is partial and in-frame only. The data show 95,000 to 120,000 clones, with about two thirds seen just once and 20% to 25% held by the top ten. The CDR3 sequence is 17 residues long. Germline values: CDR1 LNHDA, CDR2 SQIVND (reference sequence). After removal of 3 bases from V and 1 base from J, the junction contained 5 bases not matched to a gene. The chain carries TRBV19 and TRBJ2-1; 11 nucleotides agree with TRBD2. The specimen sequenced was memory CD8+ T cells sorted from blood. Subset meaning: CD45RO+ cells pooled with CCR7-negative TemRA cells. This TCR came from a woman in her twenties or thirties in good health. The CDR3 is CASSIMASGGSYNEQFF. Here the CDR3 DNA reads TGTGCCAGTAGTATTATGGCTAGCGGGGGGTCCTACAATGAGCAGTTCTTC.